The clone carrying this TCR beta chain was detected ten times or more. The library was built from 400 to 500 ng RNA with molecular barcoded adaptors for alpha/delta and beta/gamma chains. Each CDR3 protein gets one entry after TCRdb re-called the reads with MiXCR. The data contain more than 35,000 distinct CDR3 sequences, 12% of them seen just once; the ten biggest clones take up 30% to 45%. The germline V and J ends were trimmed by 3 bases and 9 bases, with 11 bases remaining between them. The germline CDR1 and CDR2 sequences are SEHNR and FQNEAQ (reference sequence). The CDR3 has 12 amino acids. This sample was included in a study of read filtering for tumor transcriptome and immune sequencing.

The V call is TRBV7-9, the J call TRBJ2-5, with D perhaps given as TRBD1 or TRBD2 (5 bases each). The sample consisted of a population of CD138-negative cells sorted from bone marrow. This TCR derives from a donor older than 35 with multiple myeloma. The CDR3 nucleotides read TGTGCCAGCAGCTTGGGGGACCGGGCCCAGTACTTC. Translation gives CASSLGDRAQYF.